A selection of T cell receptor beta chains follows, all from one sample in a study of beta chain features in type 1 diabetes. The method was immunoSEQ multiplex PCR; TCRdb's version includes in-frame clones alone and lacks a portion of them. The sample holds tens of thousands of clones, roughly 69% seen once. Material for sequencing was Tregs from blood. These receptors originate from a man younger than 30 with type 1 diabetes. Both conserved end residues are part of each CDR3. The D gene is left open where the match is weak. The size of a clone is reported for some rows only, either as once, few or many, or as a class for expanded clones.

size	J	length	V	D	DNA	CDR3
NA	TRBJ2-1	16	TRBV6-6	TRBD2	TGTGCCAGCAGTTACTCGAGGACTAGCGGATACAATGAGCAGTTCTTC	CASSYSRTSGYNEQFF
once	TRBJ1-5	13	TRBV19	TRBD1	TGTGCCTCCGTGGACAGGGAGAGCCAGCCCCAGCATTTT	CASVDRESQPQHF
NA	TRBJ1-1	18	TRBV5-6	TRBD1	TGTGCCAGCAGCCCAATTCCGGGACAGGTGAAGTTTAACACTGAAGCTTTCTTT	CASSPIPGQVKFNTEAFF
NA	TRBJ2-7	14	TRBV7-9	NA	TGTGCCAGCAGCTTAGCTTACAGTAGATACGAGCAGTACTTC	CASSLAYSRYEQYF
NA	TRBJ2-1	15	TRBV5-1	TRBD2	TGCGCCAGCAGCCCGGCCGGGACTAGCAACAATGAGCAGTTCTTC	CASSPAGTSNNEQFF
NA	TRBJ2-5	13	TRBV28	NA	TGTGCCAGCGTTAAACAGGTTCAAGAGACCCAGTACTTC	CASVKQVQETQYF
few	TRBJ2-3	16	TRBV28	NA	TGTGCCAGCAGCTTTATGGTCTGGGCCAGCACAGATACGCAGTATTTT	CASSFMVWASTDTQYF
once	TRBJ2-1	12	TRBV7-2	NA	TGTGCCAGCAGCTTAGAATCCGGTGGGCAGTTCTTC	CASSLESGGQFF
NA	TRBJ1-1	13	TRBV7-8	NA	TGTGCCAGCAGCGCACAGGGGAACACTGAAGCTTTCTTT	CASSAQGNTEAFF
NA	TRBJ1-1	11	TRBV18	NA	TGTGCCAGCTCACTATTCACTGAAGCTTTCTTT	CASSLFTEAFF
NA	TRBJ2-5	15	TRBV6-6	TRBD1	TGTGCCAGCAGTTCAACAGGGGTCAACGTAGAGACCCAGTACTTC	CASSSTGVNVETQYF
NA	TRBJ2-1	14	TRBV29-1	TRBD2	TGCAGCGTTTTTGGACTAGCGGGGGGCGATGAGCAGTTCTTC	CSVFGLAGGDEQFF
NA	TRBJ2-1	13	TRBV30	NA	TGTGCCTGGAGCCCTTGGGCAGCCGCGGGGCAGTTCTTC	CAWSPWAAAGQFF
NA	TRBJ2-1	11	TRBV6-5	NA	TGTGCCAGCAGTTCTAGCAGCGAGCAGTTCTTC	CASSSSSEQFF